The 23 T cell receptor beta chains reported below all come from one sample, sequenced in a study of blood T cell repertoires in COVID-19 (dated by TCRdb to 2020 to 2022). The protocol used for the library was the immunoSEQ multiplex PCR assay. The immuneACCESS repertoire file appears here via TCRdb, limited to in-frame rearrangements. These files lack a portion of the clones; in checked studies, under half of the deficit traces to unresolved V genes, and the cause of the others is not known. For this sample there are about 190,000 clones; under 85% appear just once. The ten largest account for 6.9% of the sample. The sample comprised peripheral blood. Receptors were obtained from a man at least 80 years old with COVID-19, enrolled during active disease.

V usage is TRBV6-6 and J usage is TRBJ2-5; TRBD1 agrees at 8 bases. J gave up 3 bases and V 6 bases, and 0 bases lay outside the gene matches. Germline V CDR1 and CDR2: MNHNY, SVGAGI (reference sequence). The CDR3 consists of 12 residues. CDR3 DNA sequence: TGTGCCAGCAGGACAGGGGAAGAGACCCAGTACTTC. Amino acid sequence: CASRTGEETQYF.

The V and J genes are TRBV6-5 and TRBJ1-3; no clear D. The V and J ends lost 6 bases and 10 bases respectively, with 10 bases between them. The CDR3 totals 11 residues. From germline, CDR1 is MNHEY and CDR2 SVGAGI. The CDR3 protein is CASSSGRTIYF. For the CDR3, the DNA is TGTGCCAGCAGCAGCGGTCGGACCATATATTTT.

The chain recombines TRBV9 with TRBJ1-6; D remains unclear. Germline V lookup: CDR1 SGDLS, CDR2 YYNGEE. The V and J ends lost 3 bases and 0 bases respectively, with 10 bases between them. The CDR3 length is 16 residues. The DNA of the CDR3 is TGTGCCAGCAGCGCCGTAGGGAGCTCCTATAATTCACCCCTCCACTTT. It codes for CASSAVGSSYNSPLHF.

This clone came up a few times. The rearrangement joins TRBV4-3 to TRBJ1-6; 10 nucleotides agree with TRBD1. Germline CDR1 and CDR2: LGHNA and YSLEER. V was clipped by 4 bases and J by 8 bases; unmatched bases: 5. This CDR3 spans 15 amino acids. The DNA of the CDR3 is TGCGCCAGCAGCCGAGCAGGGACAGGGGATTCACCCCTCCACTTT. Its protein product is CASSRAGTGDSPLHF.

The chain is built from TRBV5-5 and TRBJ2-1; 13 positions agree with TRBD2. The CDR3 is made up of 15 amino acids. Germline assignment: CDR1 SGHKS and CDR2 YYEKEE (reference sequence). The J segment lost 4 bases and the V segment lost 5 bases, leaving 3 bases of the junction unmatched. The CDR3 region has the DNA TGTGCCAGCAGACTGACTAGCGGGGGGTACAATGAGCAGTTCTTC. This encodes CASRLTSGGYNEQFF.

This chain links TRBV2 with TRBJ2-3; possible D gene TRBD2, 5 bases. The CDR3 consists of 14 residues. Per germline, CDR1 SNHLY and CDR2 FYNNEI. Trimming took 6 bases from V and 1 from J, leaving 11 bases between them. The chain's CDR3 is CASRTWGGTDTQYF. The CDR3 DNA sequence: TGTGCCAGCAGGACTTGGGGAGGCACAGATACGCAGTATTTT.

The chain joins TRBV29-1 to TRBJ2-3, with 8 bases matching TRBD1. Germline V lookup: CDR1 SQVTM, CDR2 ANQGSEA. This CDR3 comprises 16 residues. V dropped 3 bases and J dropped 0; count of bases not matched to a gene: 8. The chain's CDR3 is CSVEDREKTSTDTQYF. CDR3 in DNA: TGCAGCGTTGAGGACAGGGAGAAAACTAGCACAGATACGCAGTATTTT.

DNA of the CDR3: TGTGCCATCCGGAACGAGGGTGACACCGGGGAGCTGTTTTTT. Protein sequence: CAIRNEGDTGELFF. The chain recombines TRBV10-3 with TRBJ2-2; D might be TRBD2 (5 bases). This CDR3 is 14 amino acids long. The V gene's germline CDR1 is ENHRY and CDR2 SYGVKD. V was shortened by 8 bases and J by 3 bases, with 13 bases between the two germline ends.

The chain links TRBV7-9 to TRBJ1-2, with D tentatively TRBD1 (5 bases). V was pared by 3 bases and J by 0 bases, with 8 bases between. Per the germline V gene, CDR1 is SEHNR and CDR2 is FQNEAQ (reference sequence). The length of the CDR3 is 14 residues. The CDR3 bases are TGTGCCAGCAGCTTGGGGGGGTCTAACTATGGCTACACCTTC. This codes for CASSLGGSNYGYTF. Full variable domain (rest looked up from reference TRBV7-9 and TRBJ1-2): DTGVSQNPRHKITKRGQNVTFRCDPISEHNRLYWYRQTLGQGPEFLTYFQNEAQLEKSRLLSDRFSAERPKGSFSTLEIQRTEQGDSAMYLCASSLGGSNYGYTFGSGTRLTVV.

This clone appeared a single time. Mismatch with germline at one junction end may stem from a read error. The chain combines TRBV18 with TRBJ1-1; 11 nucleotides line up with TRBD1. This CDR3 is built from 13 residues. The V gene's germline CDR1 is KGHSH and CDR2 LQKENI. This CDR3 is CASSPDRDRGTDF. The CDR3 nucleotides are TGTGCCAGCTCACCTGATAGGGACAGGGGGACGGACTTT.

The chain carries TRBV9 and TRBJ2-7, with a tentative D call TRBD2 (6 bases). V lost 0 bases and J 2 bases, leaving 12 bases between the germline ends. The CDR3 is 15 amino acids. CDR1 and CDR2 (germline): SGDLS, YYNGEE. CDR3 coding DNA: TGTGCCAGCAGCGTAGGGGGGACTGCACCCTACGAGCAGTACTTC. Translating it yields CASSVGGTAPYEQYF.

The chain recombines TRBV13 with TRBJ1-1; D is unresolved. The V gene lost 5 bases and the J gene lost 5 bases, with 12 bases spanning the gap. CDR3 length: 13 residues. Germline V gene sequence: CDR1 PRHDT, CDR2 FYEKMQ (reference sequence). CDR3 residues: CASSRRRKTEAFF. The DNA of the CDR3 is TGTGCCAGCAGCCGTAGGCGGAAGACTGAAGCTTTCTTT.

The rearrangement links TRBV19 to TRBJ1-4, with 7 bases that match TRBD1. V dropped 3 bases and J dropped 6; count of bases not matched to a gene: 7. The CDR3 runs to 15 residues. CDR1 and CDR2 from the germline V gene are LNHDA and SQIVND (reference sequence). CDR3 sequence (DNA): TGTGCCAGTAGTATCGAGGGGACAGTTGATGAAAAACTGTTTTTT. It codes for CASSIEGTVDEKLFF. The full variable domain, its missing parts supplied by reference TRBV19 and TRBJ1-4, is DGGITQSPKYLFRKEGQNVTLSCEQNLNHDAMYWYRQDPGQGLRLIYYSQIVNDFQKGDIAEGYSVSREKKESFPLTVTSAQKNPTAFYLCASSIEGTVDEKLFFGSGTQLSVL.

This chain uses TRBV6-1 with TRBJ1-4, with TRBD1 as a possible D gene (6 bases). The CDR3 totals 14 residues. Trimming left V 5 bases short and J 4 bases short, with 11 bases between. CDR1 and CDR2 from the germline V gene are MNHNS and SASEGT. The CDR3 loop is CASSLPDSNEKLFF. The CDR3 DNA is TGTGCCAGCAGTCTGCCGGACAGTAATGAAAAACTGTTTTTT.

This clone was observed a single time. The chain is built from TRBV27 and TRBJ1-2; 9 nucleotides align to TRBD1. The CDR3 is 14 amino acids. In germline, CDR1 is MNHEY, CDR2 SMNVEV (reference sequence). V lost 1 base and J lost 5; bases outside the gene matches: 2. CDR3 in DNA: TGTGCCAGCAGTTTATTGACAGGGGGATATGGCTACACCTTC. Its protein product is CASSLLTGGYGYTF.

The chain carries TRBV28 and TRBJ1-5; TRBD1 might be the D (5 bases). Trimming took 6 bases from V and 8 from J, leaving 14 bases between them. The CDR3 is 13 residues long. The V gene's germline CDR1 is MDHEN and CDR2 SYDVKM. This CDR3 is CASRPGTPEPQHF. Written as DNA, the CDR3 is TGTGCCAGCAGACCCGGGACTCCCGAGCCCCAGCATTTT.

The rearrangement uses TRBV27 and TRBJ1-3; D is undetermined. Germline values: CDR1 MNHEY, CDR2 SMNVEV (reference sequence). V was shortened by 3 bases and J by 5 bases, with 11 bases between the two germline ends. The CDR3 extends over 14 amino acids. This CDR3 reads CASSFGQVRNTIYF. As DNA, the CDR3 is TGTGCCAGCAGTTTCGGCCAGGTCAGAAACACCATATATTTT.

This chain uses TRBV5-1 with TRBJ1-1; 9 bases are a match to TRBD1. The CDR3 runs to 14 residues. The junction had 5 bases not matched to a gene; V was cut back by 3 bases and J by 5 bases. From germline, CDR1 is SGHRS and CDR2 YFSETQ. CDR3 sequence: CASSSQGARTEAFF. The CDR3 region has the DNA TGCGCCAGCAGCTCACAGGGGGCGAGGACTGAAGCTTTCTTT.

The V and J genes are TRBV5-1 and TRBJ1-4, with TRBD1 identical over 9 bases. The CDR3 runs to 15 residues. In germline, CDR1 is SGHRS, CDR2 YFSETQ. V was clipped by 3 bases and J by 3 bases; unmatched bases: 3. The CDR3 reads CASSSQGAPNEKLFF. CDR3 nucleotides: TGCGCCAGCAGCTCACAGGGGGCGCCTAATGAAAAACTGTTTTTT.

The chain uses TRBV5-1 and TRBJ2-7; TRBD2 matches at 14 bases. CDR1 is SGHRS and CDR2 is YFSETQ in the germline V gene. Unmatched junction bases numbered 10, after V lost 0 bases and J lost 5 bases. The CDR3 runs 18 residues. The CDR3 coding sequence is TGCGCCAGCAGCTTGGCCGTCGAAGGACTAGCGGGGGGAAACGAGCAGTACTTC. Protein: CASSLAVEGLAGGNEQYF.

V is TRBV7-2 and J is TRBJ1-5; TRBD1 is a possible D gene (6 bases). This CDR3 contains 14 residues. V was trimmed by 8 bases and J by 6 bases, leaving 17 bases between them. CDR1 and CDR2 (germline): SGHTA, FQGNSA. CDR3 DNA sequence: TGTGCCAGCGGACGGGGGGGCGCGAGTCAGCCCCAGCATTTT. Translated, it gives CASGRGGASQPQHF. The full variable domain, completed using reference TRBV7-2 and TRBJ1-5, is GAGVSQSPSNKVTEKGKDVELRCDPISGHTALYWYRQSLGQGLEFLIYFQGNSAPDKSGLPSDRFSAERTGGSVSTLTIQRTQQEDSAVYLCASGRGGASQPQHFGDGTRLSIL.

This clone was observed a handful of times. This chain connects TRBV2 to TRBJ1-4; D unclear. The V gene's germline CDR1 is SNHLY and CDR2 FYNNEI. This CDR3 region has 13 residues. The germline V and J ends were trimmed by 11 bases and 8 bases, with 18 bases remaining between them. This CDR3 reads CAVPGFSGEKLFF. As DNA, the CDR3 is TGTGCCGTGCCGGGGTTTAGCGGCGAAAAACTGTTTTTT.

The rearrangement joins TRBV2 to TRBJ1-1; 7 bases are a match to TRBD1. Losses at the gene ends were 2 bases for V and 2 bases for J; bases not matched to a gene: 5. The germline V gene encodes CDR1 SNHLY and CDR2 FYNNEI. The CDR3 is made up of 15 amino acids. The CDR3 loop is CASSEQGVENTEAFF. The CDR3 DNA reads TGTGCCAGCAGTGAACAGGGGGTTGAAAACACTGAAGCTTTCTTT.